This T cell receptor (beta chain) was sequenced for a study of T cells in Graves' hyperthyroidism and ophthalmopathy. Study results and limitations: Ophthalmopathy onset followed model prediction by a median approximately 7 months.

CDR1 is SGHVS, CDR2 FNYEAQ, per germline. Trimming removed 5 bases from V and 1 base from J, with 12 bases in between. This CDR3 contains 16 residues. A note on this clonotype: What it binds is unknown.

Amplified TCR beta CDR3 regions came from RNA transcripts. When the TCR CDR3 underwent first-round RT-PCR, the HTBI primer set was used. TCRdb analysed the multiplex PCR reads with MiXCR anew, one entry per CDR3 protein. The table has about 760,000 distinct CDR3 sequences, roughly a third seen once. For Graves' hyperthyroidism to be stable, ophthalmopathy could not progress within 18 months. Hyperthyroidism, newly diagnosed and lasting under 2 months, affected patients aged 18 to 65. Exclusion followed for patients with uncontrolled infection, other autoimmune disease, pregnancy or lactation. Sequencing was performed on blood. This receptor was taken from a woman in her thirties or forties with Graves' hyperthyroidism. The V gene is TRBV7-6, the J gene TRBJ1-6; no firm D call. CDR3 sequence: CASSLRSGSYNSPLHF. The CDR3 bases are TGTGCCAGCAGCCTGCGATCCGGGTCCTATAATTCACCCCTCCACTTT. Complete variable domain (other parts from reference TRBV7-6 and TRBJ1-6): GAGVSQSPRYKVTKRGQDVALRCDPISGHVSLYWYRQALGQGPEFLTYFNYEAQQDKSGLPNDRFSAERPEGSISTLTIQRTEQRDSAMYRCASSLRSGSYNSPLHFGNGTRLTVT.